One T cell receptor (beta chain) is described in this entry. The data were obtained in a study of blood T cell repertoires in COVID-19. Study context: Each recovered donor of Cohort 3 presented with two negative PCRs, clearance, or symptom resolution. Acute and convalescent COVID-19 specimens originated in the United States, Italy and Spain.

As handled by the study authors: Estimated nucleated cell counts came from reference gene primer amplification. TCRdb keeps only in-frame clones here, not all; method: immunoSEQ multiplex PCR. From that table come the V and J calls and clone size; the DNA was used to work out D and trimming. The profile shows 250,000 to 300,000 clones, around nine tenths of them singletons. Germline assignment: CDR1 SGDLS and CDR2 YYNGEE. There are 12 residues in the CDR3. Trimming left V 3 bases short and J 6 bases short, with 10 bases between. The TCR comes from a woman between 55 and 75 years old in a cohort exposed to, infected with or recovered from COVID-19 (not recorded which). The V call is TRBV9, the J call TRBJ2-7; a possible D gene is TRBD2 (5 bases). The sequenced sample consisted of PBMCs or T cells enriched from blood (not recorded which). CDR3 DNA sequence: TGTGCCAGCAGCGCCCGGGATTCCGAGCAGTACTTC. It specifies CASSARDSEQYF.